This record concerns one T cell receptor beta chain sequence. Its antigen is unidentified. With 6 bases removed from V and 0 bases from J, the gap between germline ends came to 15 bases. Per the germline V gene, CDR1 is MNHEY and CDR2 is SMNVEV (reference sequence). The CDR3 is 15 residues long. 13 Jbeta primers and 60 Vbeta primers were used for the PCR. Sequencing used immunoSEQ multiplex PCR; TCRdb keeps in-frame clones, though not all of them. Of some 130,000 clones in the sample, under 85% were seen once. The data stem from a study of cytomegalovirus exposure and HLA in healthy donors. Overall study findings and caveats: More than 150 TCR beta chains were listed as cytomegalovirus-associated.

The chain couples TRBV27 to TRBJ2-7; D uncertain. Specimen: PBMCs. This receptor was identified in a man between 18 and 35 years old in good health and CMV-seronegative. Written as DNA, the CDR3 is TGTGCCAGCAGGGAGAGTGGAACTAACTCCTACGAGCAGTACTTC. Protein product: CASRESGTNSYEQYF.